A single T cell receptor beta chain is shown here with its context. The sample belongs to a study of cytomegalovirus exposure and HLA in healthy donors. In the PCR, 60 Vbeta and 13 Jbeta primers were used. TCRdb keeps only in-frame clones here, not all; method: immunoSEQ multiplex PCR. The sample consists of some 170,000 clones, just over 75% of them appearing once. V lost 2 bases to trimming and J lost 6 bases; unmatched junction nucleotides: 4. CDR1 and CDR2 from the germline V gene are GTSNPN and SVGIG (reference sequence). The CDR3 covers 13 residues. This receptor was obtained from a middle-aged woman in good health and CMV-seronegative. Sequencing input: PBMCs. The chain couples TRBV30 to TRBJ1-5, with 7 bases aligning to TRBD1. The CDR3: CAWSKGGTQPQHF. Written as DNA, the CDR3 is TGTGCCTGGAGTAAAGGGGGCACTCAGCCCCAGCATTTT.